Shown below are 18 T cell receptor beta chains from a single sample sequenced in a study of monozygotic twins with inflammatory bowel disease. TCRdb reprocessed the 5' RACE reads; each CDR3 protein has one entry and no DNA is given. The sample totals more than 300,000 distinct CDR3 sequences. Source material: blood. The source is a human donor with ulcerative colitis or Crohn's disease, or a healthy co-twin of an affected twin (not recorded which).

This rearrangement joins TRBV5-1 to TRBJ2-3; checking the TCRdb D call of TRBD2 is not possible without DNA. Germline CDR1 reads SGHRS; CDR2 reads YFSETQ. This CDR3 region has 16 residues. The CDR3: CASSLATSGTTDTQYF.

The CDR3 protein is CASSQDRSLVSYNEQFF. This chain joins TRBV14 and TRBJ2-1; TCRdb selects TRBD2, and the lack of DNA leaves this call unchecked. Germline V gene sequence: CDR1 SGHDN, CDR2 FVKESK. CDR3 length: 17 amino acids.

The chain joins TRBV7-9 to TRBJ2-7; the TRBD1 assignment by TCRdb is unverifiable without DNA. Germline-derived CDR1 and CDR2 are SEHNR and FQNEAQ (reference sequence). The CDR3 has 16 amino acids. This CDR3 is CASSLAGAGPNYEQYF.

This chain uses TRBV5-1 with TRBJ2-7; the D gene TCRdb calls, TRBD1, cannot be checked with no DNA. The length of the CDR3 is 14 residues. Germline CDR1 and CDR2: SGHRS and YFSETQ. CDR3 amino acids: CASSLAGATYEQYF.

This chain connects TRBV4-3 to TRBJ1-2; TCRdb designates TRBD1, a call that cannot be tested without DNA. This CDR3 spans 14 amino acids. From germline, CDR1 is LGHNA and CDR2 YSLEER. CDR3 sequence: CASSQASRDYGYTF.

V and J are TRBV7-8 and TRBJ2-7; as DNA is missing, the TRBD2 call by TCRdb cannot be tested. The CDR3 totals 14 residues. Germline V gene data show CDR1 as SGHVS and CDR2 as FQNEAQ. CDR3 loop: CASSSRREKNEQYF.

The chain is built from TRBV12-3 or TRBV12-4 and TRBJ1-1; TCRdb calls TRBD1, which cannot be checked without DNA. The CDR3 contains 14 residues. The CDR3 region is CASSRQWDRREAFF.

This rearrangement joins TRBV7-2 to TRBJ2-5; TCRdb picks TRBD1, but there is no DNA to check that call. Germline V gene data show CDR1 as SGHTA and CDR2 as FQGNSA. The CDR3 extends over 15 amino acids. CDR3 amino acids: CASSLVRGMGETQYF.

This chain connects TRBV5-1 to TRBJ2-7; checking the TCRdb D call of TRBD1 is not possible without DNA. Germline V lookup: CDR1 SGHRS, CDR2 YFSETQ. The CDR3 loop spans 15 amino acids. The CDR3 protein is CASSSTGQETYEQYF.

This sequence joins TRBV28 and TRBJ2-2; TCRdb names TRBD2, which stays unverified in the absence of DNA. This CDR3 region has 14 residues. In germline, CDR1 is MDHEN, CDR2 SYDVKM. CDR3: CASTGPSGVGELFF.

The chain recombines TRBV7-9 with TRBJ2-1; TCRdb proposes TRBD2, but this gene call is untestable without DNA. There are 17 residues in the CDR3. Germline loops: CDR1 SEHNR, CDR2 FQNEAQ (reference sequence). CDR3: CASSSGLAGSSNREQFF. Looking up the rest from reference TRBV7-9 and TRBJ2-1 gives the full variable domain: DTGVSQNPRHKITKRGQNVTFRCDPISEHNRLYWYRQTLGQGPEFLTYFQNEAQLEKSRLLSDRFSAERPKGSFSTLEIQRTEQGDSAMYLCASSSGLAGSSNREQFFGPGTRLTVL.

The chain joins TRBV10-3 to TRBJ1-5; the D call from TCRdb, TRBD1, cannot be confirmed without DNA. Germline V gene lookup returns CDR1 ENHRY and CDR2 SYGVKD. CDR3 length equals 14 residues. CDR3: CAISGAGGIQPQHF.

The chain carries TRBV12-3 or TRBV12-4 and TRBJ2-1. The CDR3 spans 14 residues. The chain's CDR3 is CASSLRQWDNEQFF.

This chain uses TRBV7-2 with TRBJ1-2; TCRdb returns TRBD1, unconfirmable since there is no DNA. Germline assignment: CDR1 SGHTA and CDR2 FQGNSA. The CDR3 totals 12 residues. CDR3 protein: CASSLHNSGATF.

The CDR3: CASSLKGRVGGEKLFF. The chain has TRBV7-2 and TRBJ1-4; TCRdb lists TRBD1, though no DNA is available to test this call. This CDR3 has 16 amino acids. From germline, CDR1 is SGHTA and CDR2 FQGNSA.

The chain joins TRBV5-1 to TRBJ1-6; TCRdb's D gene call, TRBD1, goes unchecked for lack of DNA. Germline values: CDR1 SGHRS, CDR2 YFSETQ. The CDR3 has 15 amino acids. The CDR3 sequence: CASSLEGRVNSPLHF. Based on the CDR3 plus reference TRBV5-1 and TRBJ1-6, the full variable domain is KAGVTQTPRYLIKTRGQQVTLSCSPISGHRSVSWYQQTPGQGLQFLFEYFSETQRNKGNFPGRFSGRQFSNSRSEMNVSTLELGDSALYLCASSLEGRVNSPLHFGNGTRLTVT.

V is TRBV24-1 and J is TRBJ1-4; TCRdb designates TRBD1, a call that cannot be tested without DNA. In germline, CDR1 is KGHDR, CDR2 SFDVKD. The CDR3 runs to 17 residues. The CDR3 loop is CATSDRGTGQTNEKLFF.

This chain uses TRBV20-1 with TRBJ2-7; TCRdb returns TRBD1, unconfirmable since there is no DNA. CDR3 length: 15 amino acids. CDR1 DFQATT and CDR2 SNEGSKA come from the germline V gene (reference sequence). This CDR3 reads CSARAWGGSSREQYF.